This T cell receptor beta chain was sequenced during a study of OX40 agonist ivuxolimab in advanced cancers. On the study more broadly: Three patients responded partially, comprising one with hepatocellular carcinoma and two with cutaneous melanoma. Study outcomes and limitations: Clonal expansion was seen in CD4+ and CD8+ blood T cells by week 6 at 0.1 to 3.0 mg/kg.

V was pared by 8 bases and J by 7 bases, with 15 bases between. The CDR3 length is 14 residues. Per germline, CDR1 MDHEN and CDR2 SYDVKM. Repertoires were generated with immunoSEQ multiplex PCR, while TCRdb's copy carries only in-frame clones and drops some. The table includes about 70,000 clones, 80% to 85% detected once. Concerning this clone itself: No antigen is known for it.

This chain connects TRBV28 to TRBJ1-6; D might be TRBD1 (5 bases). The sequences come from CD4+ or CD8+ T cells sorted from blood, collected in a trial of the OX40 agonist ivuxolimab. This clonotype originated in an adult with an advanced solid tumor such as melanoma, head and neck, liver or kidney cancer. CDR3: CASSLGVGNSPLHF. CDR3 nucleotide sequence: TGTGCCAGCTCCTTGGGGGTCGGGAATTCACCCCTCCACTTT. Complete variable domain (other parts from reference TRBV28 and TRBJ1-6): DVKVTQSSRYLVKRTGEKVFLECVQDMDHENMFWYRQDPGLGLRLIYFSYDVKMKEKGDIPEGYSVSREKKERFSLILESASTNQTSMYLCASSLGVGNSPLHFGNGTRLTVT.